This entry describes one TCR beta chain. Its antigen remains unknown. Each sample's TCRbeta library yielded on average around 41,000 productive templates. Sequencing used immunoSEQ multiplex PCR; TCRdb keeps in-frame clones, though not all of them. This sample has about 42,000 clones, with roughly 81% found just once. The data were obtained in a study of STAT3 mutations in large granular lymphocyte leukemia. Study as a whole: Among longitudinally sequenced T-LGLL patients, roughly half had canonical activating STAT3 mutations detected.

Study observations and caveats: Every T-cell large granular lymphocyte leukemia patient had at least one immunodominant TCR beta clonotype.

V dropped 4 bases and J dropped 0 bases, with 7 bases sitting between them. Germline-derived CDR1 and CDR2 are MGHRA and YSYEKL. This CDR3 has 13 residues. The V and J genes are TRBV4-1 and TRBJ2-7, with D hard to call. The source is a human donor with T large granular lymphocyte leukemia. Some clones in this sample may be carry-over from other donors' samples. The sample was PBMCs. CDR3 in DNA: TGCGCCAGCAGCCCTGGTAGCTCCTACGAGCAGTACTTC. Its translation: CASSPGSSYEQYF.